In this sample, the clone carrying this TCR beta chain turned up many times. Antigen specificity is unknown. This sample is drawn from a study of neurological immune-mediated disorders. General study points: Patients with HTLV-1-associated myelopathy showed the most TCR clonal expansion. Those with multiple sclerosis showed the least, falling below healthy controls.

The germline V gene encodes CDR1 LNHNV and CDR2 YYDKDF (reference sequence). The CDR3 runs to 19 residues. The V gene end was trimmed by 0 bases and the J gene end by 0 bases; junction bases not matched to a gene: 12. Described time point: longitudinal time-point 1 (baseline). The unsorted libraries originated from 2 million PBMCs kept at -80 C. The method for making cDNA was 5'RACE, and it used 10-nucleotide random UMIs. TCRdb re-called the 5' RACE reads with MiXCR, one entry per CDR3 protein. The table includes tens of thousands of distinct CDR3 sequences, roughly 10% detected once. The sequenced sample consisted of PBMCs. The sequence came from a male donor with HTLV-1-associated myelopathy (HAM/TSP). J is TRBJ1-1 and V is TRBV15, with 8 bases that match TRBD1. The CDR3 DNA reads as TGTGCCACCAGCAGAGAAACGCGGGACAGGAGACTTATGAACACTGAAGCTTTCTTT. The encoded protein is CATSRETRDRRLMNTEAFF.